A selection of T cell receptor beta chains follows, all from one sample in a study of identical twins. TCRdb recomputed calls from the 5' RACE reads with MiXCR, one row per CDR3 protein. The sample lists about 340,000 distinct CDR3 sequences; over 9% were seen once. The sample also formed part of further work on yellow fever vaccine responses in identical twins.

The sequenced sample consisted of CD8+ T cells sorted from blood. Receptor source: a woman aged 18-30 years in good health. Each CDR3 is given with its conserved first and last residue. D genes are given only for firm matches. Some rows have no size entry. The others give once, few or many, or a class for an expanded clone.

j_gene	v_gene	abundance	d_gene	CDR3aa	CDR3nt
TRBJ1-1	TRBV7-6	NA	NA	CASSLGGGGFEAFF	TGTGCCAGCAGCTTAGGCGGGGGGGGGTTTGAAGCTTTCTTT
TRBJ2-1	TRBV6-4	NA	TRBD2	CASSGLAGASIGGQFF	TGTGCCAGCAGTGGACTAGCGGGGGCCTCCATTGGAGGGCAGTTCTTC
TRBJ2-1	TRBV6-4	many	TRBD1	CASSGTGDYNEQFF	TGTGCCAGCAGTGGGACAGGGGATTACAATGAGCAGTTCTTC
TRBJ2-4	TRBV2	NA	TRBD1	CASSDWDREDIQYF	TGTGCCAGCAGTGACTGGGACAGGGAGGACATTCAGTACTTC
TRBJ2-1	TRBV11-1	few	TRBD1	CASSPAIGTGMNEQFF	TGTGCCAGCAGCCCCGCAATCGGGACAGGGATGAATGAGCAGTTCTTC
TRBJ2-7	TRBV5-8	NA	NA	CASFRSYEQYF	TGTGCCAGCTTTCGGTCCTACGAGCAGTACTTC
TRBJ2-1	TRBV20-1	NA	TRBD2	CSAHSLAGGLNEQFF	TGCAGTGCTCACTCACTAGCGGGGGGGCTCAATGAGCAGTTCTTC
TRBJ2-7	TRBV7-6	many	TRBD1	CASSYGQGASYEQYF	TGTGCCAGCAGTTACGGACAGGGGGCATCGTACGAGCAGTACTTC
TRBJ1-4	TRBV12-3/TRBV12-4	few	NA	CASSLVRRTATNEKLFF	TGTGCCAGCAGTTTAGTCAGGCGGACAGCAACTAATGAAAAACTGTTTTTT
TRBJ2-1	TRBV7-7	NA	TRBD2	CASSLDAGGWNEQFF	TGTGCCAGCAGCTTAGACGCGGGGGGGTGGAATGAGCAGTTCTTC
TRBJ2-7	TRBV5-5	NA	NA	CASSLVGSTYEQYF	TGTGCCAGCAGCTTGGTAGGCAGTACCTACGAGCAGTACTTC
TRBJ2-3	TRBV9	few	NA	CASSVGASGTDTQYF	TGTGCCAGCAGCGTAGGGGCTTCGGGGACAGATACGCAGTATTTT
TRBJ1-3	TRBV9	many	NA	CASSVAGGASGNTIYF	TGTGCCAGCAGCGTAGCCGGGGGGGCTTCGGGAAACACCATATATTTT
TRBJ2-1	TRBV3-1	many	NA	CASSQDRTGKNEQFF	TGTGCCAGCAGCCAAGATCGAACAGGGAAGAATGAGCAGTTCTTC
TRBJ2-1	TRBV20-1	NA	TRBD2	CSATGTSGDSPNEQFF	TGCAGTGCGACCGGGACTAGCGGGGATTCACCCAATGAGCAGTTCTTC
TRBJ2-1	TRBV28	NA	TRBD1	CASSERRDRANEQFF	TGTGCCAGCAGCGAACGCCGGGACAGGGCCAATGAGCAGTTCTTC